This T cell receptor (beta chain) was documented in a study of OX40 agonist ivuxolimab in advanced cancers. Germline V gene lookup returns CDR1 SGHVS and CDR2 FQNEAQ. The ends were cut back, 5 bases at V and 3 bases at J, with 17 bases in the middle. The CDR3 runs 16 residues. The protocol was immunoSEQ multiplex PCR, while the TCRdb copy is restricted to in-frame clones and leaves out a portion. The sample comprises around 60,000 clones, around 74% of which are singletons, and approximately 11% rests with the top ten. This receptor was identified in an adult with an advanced solid tumor such as melanoma, head and neck, liver or kidney cancer. The chain employs TRBV7-8 and TRBJ1-3, with D possibly matching TRBD1 (5 bases). This specimen was CD4+ or CD8+ T cells sorted from blood, taken in a trial of the OX40 agonist ivuxolimab. This CDR3 reads CASSKASLDIGNTIYF. Written as DNA, the CDR3 is TGTGCCAGCAGCAAAGCCTCTTTGGACATTGGAAACACCATATATTTT.